This record looks at one TCR beta chain sequence and its context. Assay used: immunoSEQ multiplex PCR; TCRdb lists only in-frame clones, some missing. The table includes about 180,000 clones, 89% detected once. The data stem from a study of blood T cell repertoires in COVID-19. The wider study: Samples representing acute and convalescent COVID-19 were sourced from the United States, Italy and Spain. Sample material is recorded as cDNA or gDNA derived from T cells, B-cell-depleted T cells, or PBMCs.

Enrolled through a virtual design, the participants were between about 18 and 100 years of age and came from around 25 US areas. Grouping used clinical history reported by participants in a survey and questionnaire. This CDR3 spans 13 amino acids. The V end was cut by 6 bases, the J end by 10 bases, with 16 bases between. Germline CDR1 reads MNHEY; CDR2 reads SVGAGI. The sequencing input was PBMCs or T cells enriched from blood (not recorded which). The rearrangement joins TRBV6-5 to TRBJ2-1; the D gene is possibly TRBD1 (5 bases). The source is a woman in her forties with acute COVID-19. The CDR3 reads CASSPGMAREQFF. The DNA for the CDR3 is TGTGCCAGCAGCCCAGGGATGGCTCGCGAGCAGTTCTTC.